Sequencing of this TCR beta chain was carried out in a study of breast tumors, draining lymph nodes, adjacent tissues. The lymph nodes were axillary draining lymph nodes from breast cancer patients. One entry per CDR3 protein results from TCRdb running MiXCR on the multiplex PCR reads. The sample has about 230,000 distinct CDR3 sequences, about 34% seen once; the top ten hold 1.3% to 1.5%. The study's findings and limits: Compared with basal-like, luminal-like tumors shared significantly more repertoire with nontumor tissue. Compared with lymph nodes, tumors were less diverse; compared with nontumor tissue, more.

Remarks on this clonotype: Its antigen is unknown.

The sequencing sample was made of axillary lymph node tissue. The receptor was isolated from a female donor with breast cancer. Some clones in this sample may be carry-over from other donors' samples.

CDR3 DNA: TGTGCCATCTCGAAAGAGTGGTGGTTCTTC. Amino acid sequence: CAISKEWWFF. This chain links TRBV24-1 with TRBJ2-1; the D is unclear. This CDR3 spans 10 amino acids. V was clipped by 11 bases and J by 15 bases, with 16 bases between them. Germline-derived CDR1 and CDR2 are KGHDR and SFDVKD.